The present TCR beta chain was sequenced within a study of blood T cells in healthy people across ages. Alongside a J-beta primer mix, a sample-barcoded 5' primer served in a second PCR lasting about 7 to 12 cycles. TCRdb processed the 5' RACE reads anew with MiXCR; each CDR3 protein has one entry. The top ten hold approximately 3.5% of the sample, which has more than 500,000 distinct CDR3 sequences, 27% seen once. CDR3 length: 16 residues. Germline loops: CDR1 SGHRS, CDR2 YFSETQ. V lost 1 base and J lost 3; bases outside the gene matches: 6. The same specimen was also included in a second study, on T cells of mothers and their children. That paper adds: The study recruited three healthy Caucasian mothers and their six children as donors.

The sequencing sample was made of blood. The clonotype originates from a boy between 2 and 10 years old in good health. The chain is built from TRBV5-1 and TRBJ2-1; 8 nucleotides agree with TRBD1. The DNA for the CDR3 is TGCGCCAGCAGCTTGCCCCGGGACAGGATCTACAATGAGCAGTTCTTC. It translates to CASSLPRDRIYNEQFF. Together with reference TRBV5-1 and TRBJ2-1, the CDR3 gives the full variable domain: KAGVTQTPRYLIKTRGQQVTLSCSPISGHRSVSWYQQTPGQGLQFLFEYFSETQRNKGNFPGRFSGRQFSNSRSEMNVSTLELGDSALYLCASSLPRDRIYNEQFFGPGTRLTVL.